This T cell receptor (beta chain) was profiled in a study of blood T cell repertoires in COVID-19 (dated by TCRdb to about 2020). In terms of the full investigation: Samples from collaborators originated in the United States, Italy and Spain and spanned both the acute and convalescent phases of COVID-19. The prospective study material was composed of cDNA or gDNA derived from T cells, B-cell-depleted T cells, or PBMCs. Deeply sampled blood TCRbeta repertoires from subjects exposed to, actively infected with, or recovered from COVID-19 were included in the dataset. A freely available public database, intended as a resource for researchers studying the immune response to SARS-CoV-2, is where the repertoires were released. Samples were obtained from the ongoing ImmuneRACE study (first 160 participants) and from 1,200 or so subjects provided by 6 global collaborators. Sample metadata almost always included a de-identified subject ID, COVID-19 status, age in years and sex. Where HLA class I and class II types were available, the types were taken from metadata supplied by the sample provider, not from assay-based typing.

Findings and caveats that apply to the study as a whole: The quantity of clinical and demographic metadata differed by source and by participant and was supplied without curation.

Collaborating institutions collected whole blood in K2EDTA tubes following their own protocols. Collaborator samples were shipped for TCRbeta analysis as frozen whole blood, isolated PBMCs, or DNA extracted from either sample type. Concerning this clone: Its antigen remains unidentified. Qualities for individual bases were not recorded, and no much larger clone is one base off.

TCRbeta CDR3 regions were amplified from genomic DNA using the immunoSEQ Assay, a bias-controlled multiplex PCR. The authors processed their data as follows. The number of nucleated cells in each sample was estimated by amplification of reference gene primers within the assay. To quantify the absolute abundance of each unique TCRbeta CDR3 rearrangement, sequence reads were collapsed and filtered. For each sample, productive Simpson clonality was calculated by taking the square root of Simpson's diversity index across productive rearrangements. TCRdb mirrors the immuneACCESS table, restricted to in-frame sequences. Some clones are absent from its copies; in checked studies, under half trace to an unresolved V gene, and the reason for the others is unknown. That table supplies the V and J calls and clone size; D and trimming were determined from the DNA. The sample data list under 300,000 clones, and more than 75% of these were observed just once. The ten largest make up 10% to 15% of the sample.

The sequence was collected from a man older than 75 with acute or convalescent COVID-19. Sequencing used peripheral blood.

The CDR3 loop reads CASSLPGGYQETQYF. The DNA sequence is TGTGCCAGCAGTTTACCAGGGGGGTACCAAGAGACCCAGTACTTC. The receptor chain draws on TRBV28 and TRBJ2-5; the best D guess is TRBD1, with 7 bases matching. V is cut by 2 bases and J by 0 bases, and the space between the germline ends is 10 bases. Taken from cysteine to phenylalanine, the CDR3 has 15 residues. The DNA shown is the 45-base CDR3, in frame from base 1. From the germline V gene, CDR1 is MDHEN and CDR2 is SYDVKM.